This TCR beta chain is from a study of cytomegalovirus exposure and HLA in healthy donors. General observations from the study: Some TCR beta chains (about 180 of them) were listed as cytomegalovirus-associated.

Only in-frame clones appear in the TCRdb table, and some are missing; sequencing was by immunoSEQ multiplex PCR. The sample consists of about 140,000 clones, just over 85% of them appearing once. The V gene's germline CDR1 is SGHTA and CDR2 FQGNSA. Trimming removed 5 bases at V and 4 bases at J, with 12 bases between. The CDR3 totals 13 residues. This clone is a singleton in its sample. Antigen unknown. V and J are TRBV7-2 and TRBJ2-7, with D possibly being TRBD1 (6 bases). Source material: PBMCs. The clonotype comes from a woman younger than 30 in good health and CMV-seropositive. The CDR3 bases are TGTGCCAGCAGCATCACTCAGGGGTACGAGCAGTACTTC. It yields the protein CASSITQGYEQYF.